The T cell receptor (beta chain) under discussion was sequenced for a study of post-analysis software for immune sequencing data. With regard to this clonotype: As yet, its antigen is unknown.

Germline V gene lookup returns CDR1 MNHEY and CDR2 SMNVEV (reference sequence). V shed 5 bases and J shed 2 bases, with 12 bases lying between them. CDR3 length: 14 amino acids. Overall study results and limits: Included in a set of roughly five TRBV segments more frequent in patients than controls were TRBV5-6, TRBV5-1 and TRBV20-1.

Built from TCR beta cDNA, the libraries had unique molecular identifiers in them. TCRdb redid the calling of the PCR reads with MiXCR, one entry per CDR3 protein. The table includes hundreds of thousands of distinct CDR3 sequences, approximately 60% detected once. The V and J genes are TRBV27 and TRBJ2-5; either TRBD1 or TRBD2 may supply D (5 bases each). Sequencing was performed on blood. This clonotype was sampled from a girl aged 2 to 10 with multiple sclerosis. CDR3 DNA sequence: TGTGCCAGCAGTCACAACGGGGCTCAAGAGACCCAGTACTTC. This translates into CASSHNGAQETQYF.